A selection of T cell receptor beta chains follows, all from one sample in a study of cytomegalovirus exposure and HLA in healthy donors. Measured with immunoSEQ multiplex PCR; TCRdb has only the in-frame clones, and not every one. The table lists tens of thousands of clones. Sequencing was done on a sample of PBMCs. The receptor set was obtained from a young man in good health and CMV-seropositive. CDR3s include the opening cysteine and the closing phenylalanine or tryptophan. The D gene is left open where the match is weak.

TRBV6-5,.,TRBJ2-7,TGTGCCAGCAGTTACGTCGACAGCAACGAGCAGTACTTC,CASSYVDSNEQYF
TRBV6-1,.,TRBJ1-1,TGTGCCAGCAGTGAAGGGGCGGGTGGTTTAAAAGCTTTCTTT,CASSEGAGGLKAFF
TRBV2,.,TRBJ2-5,TGTGCCAGCAGTCGCGGACAGCAAGAGACCCAGTACTTC,CASSRGQQETQYF
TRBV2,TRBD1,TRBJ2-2,TGTGCCAGCAGTGGGACAGGGCGGACCGGGGAGCTGTTTTTT,CASSGTGRTGELFF
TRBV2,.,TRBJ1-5,TGTGCCAGCAGTAGACAGGCTGTGAATCAGCCCCAGCATTTT,CASSRQAVNQPQHF
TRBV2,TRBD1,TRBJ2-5,TGTGCCAGCAACCGGGACAGGGGAGAAGAGACCCAGTACTTC,CASNRDRGEETQYF
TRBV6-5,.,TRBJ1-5,TGTGCCAGCAGTTACTCTCCCCAAGGAGCCCAGCATTTT,CASSYSPQGAQHF
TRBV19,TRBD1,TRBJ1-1,TGTGCCAGTAGCCCGACAGGGAACCAGTACACTGAAGCTTTCTTT,CASSPTGNQYTEAFF
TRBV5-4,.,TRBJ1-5,TGTGCCAGCAGCTTGGCGCCCGAGGGCGATCAGCCCCAGCATTTT,CASSLAPEGDQPQHF
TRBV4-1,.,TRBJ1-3,TGCGCCAGCAGCCAAGAGGGCTCCAGGGGATATCAGCACACCATATATTTT,CASSQEGSRGYQHTIYF
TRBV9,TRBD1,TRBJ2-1,TGTGCCAGCAGCGCCCCATCTGACAGGGGGCAGTTCTTC,CASSAPSDRGQFF
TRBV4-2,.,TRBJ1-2,TGTGCCAGCAGCCCAGGTTCGGGGGGGATGGACTATGGCTACACCTTC,CASSPGSGGMDYGYTF
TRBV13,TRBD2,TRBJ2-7,TGTGCCAGCAGCTCCGGGACTAGCGGGGGCGAGCAGTACTTC,CASSSGTSGGEQYF
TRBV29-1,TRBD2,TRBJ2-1,TGCAGCGTTGGAGGACTAGCGGGAGGGGTCTACAATGAGCAGTTCTTC,CSVGGLAGGVYNEQFF
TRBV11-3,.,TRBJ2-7,TGTGCCAGCAGCATTTCAACAGGCCCCTACGAGCAGTACTTC,CASSISTGPYEQYF
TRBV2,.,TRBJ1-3,TGTGCCAGCAGACCGACGGGACAAATGTCAGGAAACACCATATATTTT,CASRPTGQMSGNTIYF
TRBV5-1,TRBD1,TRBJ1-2,TGCGCCAGCAGCCACGACAGGGGCCACTATGGCTACACCTTC,CASSHDRGHYGYTF
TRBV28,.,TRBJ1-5,TGTGCCAGCAGGCTGTCTAACCAGCCCCAGCATTTT,CASRLSNQPQHF
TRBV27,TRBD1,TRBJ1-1,TGTGCCAGCAGCCTAGGGGGCCTCACTGAAGCTTTCTTT,CASSLGGLTEAFF
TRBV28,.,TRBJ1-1,TGTGCCAGCAGTTTATCGGCCAGGTACGGTGAAGCTTTCTTT,CASSLSARYGEAFF
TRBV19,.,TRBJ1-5,TGTGCCTCCCTTCAGTCGAGCAATCAGCCCCAGCATTTT,CASLQSSNQPQHF
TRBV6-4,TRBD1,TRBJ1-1,TGTGCCAGCAGTGTCGACGGGACAGGGGGCGAAGCTTTCTTT,CASSVDGTGGEAFF
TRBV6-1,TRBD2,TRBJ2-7,TGTGCCAGCAGTGGGGGGGGCTACGAGCAGTACTTC,CASSGGGYEQYF
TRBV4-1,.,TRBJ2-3,TGCGCCAGCAGCCACCCCCCGACGGGAGCCGAAGATACGCAGTATTTT,CASSHPPTGAEDTQYF
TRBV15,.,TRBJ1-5,TGTGCCACCAGCAGAGCGGGGGACGGCAATCAGCCCCAGCATTTT,CATSRAGDGNQPQHF
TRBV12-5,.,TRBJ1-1,TGTGCTAGTGGTTTGGTACTTCGAGGGACTGAAGCTTTCTTT,CASGLVLRGTEAFF
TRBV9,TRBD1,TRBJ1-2,TGTGCCAGCAGCGTAGCCGGGACAGGAGACTATGGCTACACCTTC,CASSVAGTGDYGYTF
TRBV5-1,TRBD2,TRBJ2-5,TGCGCCAGCAGCTTGGGACTAGCTAGCAAGACCCAGTACTTC,CASSLGLASKTQYF
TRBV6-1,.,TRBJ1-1,TGTGCCAGCAGTGCCCTCAATACTGTGACTGAAGCTTTCTTT,CASSALNTVTEAFF
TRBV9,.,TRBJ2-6,TGTGCCAGCAGAGGGGGGGAATCTGGGGCCAACGTCCTGACTTTC,CASRGGESGANVLTF
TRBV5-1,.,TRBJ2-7,TGCGCCAGCAGCTTGGTGGCCGGGGTCTCCTACGAGCAGTACTTC,CASSLVAGVSYEQYF
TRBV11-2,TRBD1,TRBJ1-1,TGTGCCAGCAGCTTGGACAGGGTAGGGACTGAAGCTTTCTTT,CASSLDRVGTEAFF
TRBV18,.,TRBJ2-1,TGTGCCAGCTCACCACCGTTTAGCTTATTGGGCAATGAGCAGTTCTTC,CASSPPFSLLGNEQFF
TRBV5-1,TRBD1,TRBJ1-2,TGCGCCAGCAGCGCGGACAGGGGGCCTTCCTATGGCTACACCTTC,CASSADRGPSYGYTF
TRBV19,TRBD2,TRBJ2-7,TGTGCCACCACTGGGGAGGGGCCCTACGAGCAGTACTTC,CATTGEGPYEQYF
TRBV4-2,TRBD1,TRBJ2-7,TGTGCCAGCAGCCATCCGGGACAGTTTGTCTCCTACGAGCAGTACTTC,CASSHPGQFVSYEQYF
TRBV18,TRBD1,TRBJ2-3,TGTGCCAGCTCACGGGGGACAGGGAAGAGCACAGATACGCAGTATTTT,CASSRGTGKSTDTQYF
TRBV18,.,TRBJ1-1,TGTGCCAGCTCACCACCGGCCAGGGATCGGGCTTTCTTT,CASSPPARDRAFF
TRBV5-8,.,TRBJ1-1,TGTGCCAGCAGCTTATCAGGGACTGAAGCTTTCTTT,CASSLSGTEAFF
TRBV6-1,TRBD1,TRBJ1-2,TGTGCCAGCAGTGAGGCAGGGGGCTATGGCTACACCTTC,CASSEAGGYGYTF
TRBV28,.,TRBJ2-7,TGTGCCAGCAGTTTTGGCGGCAGAGCCTACGAGCAGTACTTC,CASSFGGRAYEQYF
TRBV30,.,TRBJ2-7,TGTGCCTGGAGTGTACAAGGCGGGGCCGTAGGCGAGCAGTACTTC,CAWSVQGGAVGEQYF
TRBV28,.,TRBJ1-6,TGTGCCAGCAGTGTCCACAGGGATGGGGATTCACCCCTCCACTTT,CASSVHRDGDSPLHF
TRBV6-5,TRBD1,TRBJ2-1,TGTGCCAGCTGGAGGACAGGGGGGTTCGATGAGCAGTTCTTC,CASWRTGGFDEQFF
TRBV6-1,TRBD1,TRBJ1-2,TGTGCCACAAATACAGGGGCCAACTATGGCTACACCTTC,CATNTGANYGYTF
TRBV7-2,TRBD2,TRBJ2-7,TGTGCCAGCAGCTTATCGGGCGGGAGGATCTACGAGCAGTACTTC,CASSLSGGRIYEQYF
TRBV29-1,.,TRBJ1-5,TGCAGCGTTGGGGGCCAGGAACATCAGCCCCAGCATTTT,CSVGGQEHQPQHF
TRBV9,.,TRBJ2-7,TGTGCCAGCACCCAAGGGGGACTACCCTACGAGCAGTACTTC,CASTQGGLPYEQYF
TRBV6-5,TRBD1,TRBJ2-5,TGTGCCAGCAGTCCCCGGGACAGGCTAAAAGAGACCCAGTACTTC,CASSPRDRLKETQYF
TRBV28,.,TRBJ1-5,TGTGCCAGCAGTACGAGCGGGGGGCATGGTAGGTCCCAGCATTTT,CASSTSGGHGRSQHF
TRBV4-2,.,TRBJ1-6,TGTGCCAGCAGCCAAGTCGTCGGGGATAATTCACCCCTCCACTTT,CASSQVVGDNSPLHF
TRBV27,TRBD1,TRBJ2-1,TGTGCCAGCAGTTACAGGGGAGATGAGCAGTTCTTC,CASSYRGDEQFF
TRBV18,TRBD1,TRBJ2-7,TGTGCCAGCTCCCACTCCTGGGGACAGGGTTTCGACGAGCAGTACTTC,CASSHSWGQGFDEQYF
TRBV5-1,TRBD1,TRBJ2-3,TGCGCCAGCAGCTTCGGGACAGCAGGCACAGATACGCAGTATTTT,CASSFGTAGTDTQYF
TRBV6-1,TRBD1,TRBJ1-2,TGTGCCAGCAGTGAAGCGACAGGGGGAAGGGACGGCTACACCTTC,CASSEATGGRDGYTF